The clone carrying this T cell receptor beta chain was seen more than once but under ten times. The antigen remains undetermined. Unique molecular identifiers had been added to the TCR beta cDNA libraries. Each batch of about 0.9 to 10 million T cells produced roughly 450,000 cDNA molecules. TCRdb analysed the PCR reads with MiXCR anew, one entry per CDR3 protein. There are roughly 620,000 distinct CDR3 sequences in the sample; roughly two fifths occur only once, and 1.5% to 2% lies in the top ten. This record comes from a study of post-analysis software for immune sequencing data. As for the study in general: The study covered relapsing-remitting, secondary progressive and progressive-relapsing courses of multiple sclerosis. Whole-study results and caveats: Patients showed TRBV5-6, TRBV5-1 and TRBV20-1 among five TRBV segments more frequent than in controls.

Germline values: CDR1 MGHRA, CDR2 YSYEKL. Trimming took off 3 bases at V and 5 bases at J, with 14 bases between the two ends. The CDR3 spans 15 residues. The clonotype originates from a girl between 5 and 17 years old with multiple sclerosis. Sequencing was done on a sample of blood. The chain employs TRBV4-1 and TRBJ2-1; possibly TRBD2 for D (7 bases). The CDR3 reads CASSQGRGKNNEQFF. For the CDR3, the DNA is TGCGCCAGCAGCCAGGGGAGGGGGAAAAACAATGAGCAGTTCTTC.